What follows describes a single T cell receptor beta chain. The antigen is not known. The data were produced by immunoSEQ multiplex PCR, yet TCRdb's version contains in-frame clones alone and is incomplete. Among 62,000 or so clones listed, about 90% were seen once. This sample was included in a study of OX40 agonist ivuxolimab in advanced cancers. Whole-study context: Ivuxolimab, an antibody acting as an agonist of OX40 (CD134), was used to treat patients. Study results and limitations: People who partly responded at 0.1-3.0 mg/kg had some of the least clonal expansion seen. Nonresponders, in some cases, also had low normalized T-cell clonal expansion.

The CDR3 is 14 amino acids. V was pared by 6 bases and J by 4 bases, with 4 bases of the junction left unmatched. In germline, CDR1 is SNHLY, CDR2 FYNNEI. The sequencing used CD4+ or CD8+ T cells sorted from blood, collected in a trial of the OX40 agonist ivuxolimab. The rearrangement joins TRBV2 to TRBJ2-2; 8 nucleotides match TRBD1. The clonotype comes from an adult with an advanced solid tumor such as melanoma, head and neck, liver or kidney cancer. The CDR3 bases are TGTGCCAGCAGAGACAGGGGTGGCACCGGGGAGCTGTTTTTT. This gives the protein CASRDRGGTGELFF.